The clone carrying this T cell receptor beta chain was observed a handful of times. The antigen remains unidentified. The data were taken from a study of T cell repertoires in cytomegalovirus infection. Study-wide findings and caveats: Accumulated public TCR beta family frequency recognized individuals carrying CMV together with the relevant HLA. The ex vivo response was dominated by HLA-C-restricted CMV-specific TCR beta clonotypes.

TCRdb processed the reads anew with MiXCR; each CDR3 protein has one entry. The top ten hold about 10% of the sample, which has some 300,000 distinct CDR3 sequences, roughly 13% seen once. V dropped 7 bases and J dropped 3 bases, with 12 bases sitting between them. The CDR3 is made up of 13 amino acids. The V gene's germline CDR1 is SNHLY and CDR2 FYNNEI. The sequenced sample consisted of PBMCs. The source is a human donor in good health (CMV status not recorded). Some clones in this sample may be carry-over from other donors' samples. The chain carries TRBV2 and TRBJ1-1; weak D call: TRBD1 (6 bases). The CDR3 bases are TGTGCCAGCAACAGACAGGCCCACACTGAAGCTTTCTTT. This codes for CASNRQAHTEAFF.